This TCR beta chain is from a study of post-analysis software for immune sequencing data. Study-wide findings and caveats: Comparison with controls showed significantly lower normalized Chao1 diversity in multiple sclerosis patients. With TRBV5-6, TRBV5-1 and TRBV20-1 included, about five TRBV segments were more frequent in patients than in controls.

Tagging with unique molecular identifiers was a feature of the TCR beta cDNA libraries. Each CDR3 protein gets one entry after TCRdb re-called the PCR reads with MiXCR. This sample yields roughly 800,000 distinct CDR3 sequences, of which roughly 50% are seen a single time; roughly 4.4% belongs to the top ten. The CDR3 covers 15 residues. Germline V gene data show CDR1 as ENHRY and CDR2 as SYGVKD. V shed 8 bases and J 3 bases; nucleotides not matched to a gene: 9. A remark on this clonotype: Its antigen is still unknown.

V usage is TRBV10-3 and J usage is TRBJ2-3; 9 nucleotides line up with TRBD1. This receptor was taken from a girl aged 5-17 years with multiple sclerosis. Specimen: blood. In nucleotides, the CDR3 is TGTGCCATCCGGGACAGGGAGTTGGGAACAGATACGCAGTATTTT. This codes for CAIRDRELGTDTQYF.